This TCR beta chain was sequenced in a study of blood T cell repertoires in COVID-19. Across the whole study: The United States, Italy and Spain provided the acute and convalescent COVID-19 samples. PBMCs, B-cell-depleted T cells, or T cells provided the cDNA or gDNA that made up the material.

Original handling: Amplification from reference gene primers served as the basis for estimated nucleated cell counts. Repertoires were generated with immunoSEQ multiplex PCR, while TCRdb's copy carries only in-frame clones and drops some. The D gene and trimming were derived from the DNA, and the V and J assignments and clone size from that table. The sample comprises 140,000 to 150,000 clones, 75% to 85% of which are singletons, and about 8% rests with the top ten. The CDR3 contains 15 residues. Germline values: CDR1 LNHDA, CDR2 SQIVND (reference sequence). The V and J ends lost 2 bases and 4 bases respectively, with 12 bases between them.

Sequencing was done on a sample of peripheral blood. The receptor was isolated from a human donor with acute or convalescent COVID-19. The donor label of this sample is uncertain. V is TRBV19 and J is TRBJ1-5; a weak D match, TRBD1 (5 bases). In DNA form, the CDR3 reads TGTGCCAGTAGTATATCGGCAGGGTCAAATCAGCCCCAGCATTTT. Its protein is CASSISAGSNQPQHF.